This is a list of T cell receptor beta chains from one sample in a study of cytomegalovirus exposure and HLA in healthy donors. The method was immunoSEQ multiplex PCR; TCRdb's version includes in-frame clones alone and lacks a portion of them. The data show about 190,000 clones, 87% seen once. The sequenced sample was PBMCs. These receptors originate from a man aged 25 to 45 in good health and CMV-seronegative. Each CDR3 is given with its conserved first and last residue. The D gene is left open where the match is weak.

TRBJ2-7	TRBD1	TRBV19	TGTGCCAGTAGACCCACAGGGGGCCCCTACGAGCAGTACTTC	CASRPTGGPYEQYF
TRBJ1-2	.	TRBV19	TGTGCCAGTAATGACAGATACTCCCTTCTACCTAACTATGGCTACACCTTC	CASNDRYSLLPNYGYTF
TRBJ2-1	.	TRBV28	TGTGCCAGCACCCCCGGCGGAGGGTACAATGAGCAGTTCTTC	CASTPGGGYNEQFF
TRBJ1-1	TRBD1	TRBV2	TGTGCCAGCAGTGGTACAGGGGGCTGGACTGAAGCTTTCTTT	CASSGTGGWTEAFF
TRBJ1-4	.	TRBV11-2	TGTGCCAGCAGCCATTGGTCGGCTAATGAAAAACTGTTTTTT	CASSHWSANEKLFF
TRBJ2-7	TRBD2	TRBV5-6	TGTGCCAGCAGCTTGGGACTAGCGAACTACGAGCAGTACTTC	CASSLGLANYEQYF
TRBJ1-6	.	TRBV4-3	TGCGCCAGCAGCCAAGGACAGGAGAATTCACCCCTCCACTTT	CASSQGQENSPLHF
TRBJ1-2	TRBD1	TRBV6-5	TGTGCCAGCAGTTACTCGAACAGGGGTTTCAATGGCTACACCTTC	CASSYSNRGFNGYTF
TRBJ1-3	TRBD1	TRBV7-8	TGTGCCAGCAGCTTAGCGGGGGGACAGGTCTTCTCTGGAAACACCATATATTTT	CASSLAGGQVFSGNTIYF
TRBJ1-1	.	TRBV28	TGTGCCAGCAGTTCCGAGGGCGGGATCACTGAAGCTTTCTTT	CASSSEGGITEAFF
TRBJ2-3	TRBD2	TRBV4-2	TGTGCCAGCAGCCAAGGCGAGGCACTAGCGGGAGTAGGGCCTACAGATACGCAGTATTTT	CASSQGEALAGVGPTDTQYF